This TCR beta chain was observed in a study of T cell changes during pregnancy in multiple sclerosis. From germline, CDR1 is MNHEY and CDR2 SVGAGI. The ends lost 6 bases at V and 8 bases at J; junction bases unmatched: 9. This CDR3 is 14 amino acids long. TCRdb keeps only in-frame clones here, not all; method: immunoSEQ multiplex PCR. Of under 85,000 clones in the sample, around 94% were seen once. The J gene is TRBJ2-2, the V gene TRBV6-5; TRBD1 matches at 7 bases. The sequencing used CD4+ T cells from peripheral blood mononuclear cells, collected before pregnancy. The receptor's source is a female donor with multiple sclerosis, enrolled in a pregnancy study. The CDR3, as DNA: TGTGCCAGCAGGGCCGATAGGGGGCGAGGGGAGCTGTTTTTT. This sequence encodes CASRADRGRGELFF.